The clone carrying this T cell receptor (beta chain) was counted a few times. Its antigen is as yet unknown. TCRdb re-called the 5' RACE reads with MiXCR, one entry per CDR3 protein. This table holds just under 650,000 distinct CDR3 sequences, roughly 7.2% found once. Trimming at V came to 0 bases and at J to 0 bases, leaving 9 bases not matched to a gene. CDR1 and CDR2 from the germline V gene are LNHNV and YYDKDF (reference sequence). The CDR3 extends over 18 amino acids. The data originate from a study of identical twins. General study results and limits: Within twin pairs, the out-of-frame alpha sequences they shared showed excess low generation probability. The abundant beta clonotypes from cord blood had fewer insertions, and memory repertoires had none of this.

These same records also appear under a second study, on yellow fever vaccine responses in identical twins.

This rearrangement joins TRBV15 to TRBJ2-3; 7 nucleotides agree with TRBD2. This TCR came from a woman under 30 in good health. The sample consisted of PBMCs. CDR3 loop: CATSRDLVGGTSTDTQYF. The CDR3 DNA is TGTGCCACCAGCAGAGATCTGGTGGGGGGGACTAGCACAGATACGCAGTATTTT.